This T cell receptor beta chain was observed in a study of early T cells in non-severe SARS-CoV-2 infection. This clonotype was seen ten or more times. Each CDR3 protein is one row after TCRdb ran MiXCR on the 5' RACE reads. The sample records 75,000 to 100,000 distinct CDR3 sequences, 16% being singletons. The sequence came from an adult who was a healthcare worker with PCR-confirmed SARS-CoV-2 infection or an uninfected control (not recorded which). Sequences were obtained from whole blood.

Here the CDR3 reads CASTASGAANTEAFF. CDR3 in DNA: TGTGCCAGCACTGCCTCCGGGGCAGCGAACACTGAAGCTTTCTTT. J is TRBJ1-1 and V is TRBV2, with D tentatively TRBD1 (5 bases). CDR3 size: 15 residues. Germline V gives CDR1 SNHLY, CDR2 FYNNEI. The V and J ends lost 7 bases and 1 base respectively, with 16 bases between them.